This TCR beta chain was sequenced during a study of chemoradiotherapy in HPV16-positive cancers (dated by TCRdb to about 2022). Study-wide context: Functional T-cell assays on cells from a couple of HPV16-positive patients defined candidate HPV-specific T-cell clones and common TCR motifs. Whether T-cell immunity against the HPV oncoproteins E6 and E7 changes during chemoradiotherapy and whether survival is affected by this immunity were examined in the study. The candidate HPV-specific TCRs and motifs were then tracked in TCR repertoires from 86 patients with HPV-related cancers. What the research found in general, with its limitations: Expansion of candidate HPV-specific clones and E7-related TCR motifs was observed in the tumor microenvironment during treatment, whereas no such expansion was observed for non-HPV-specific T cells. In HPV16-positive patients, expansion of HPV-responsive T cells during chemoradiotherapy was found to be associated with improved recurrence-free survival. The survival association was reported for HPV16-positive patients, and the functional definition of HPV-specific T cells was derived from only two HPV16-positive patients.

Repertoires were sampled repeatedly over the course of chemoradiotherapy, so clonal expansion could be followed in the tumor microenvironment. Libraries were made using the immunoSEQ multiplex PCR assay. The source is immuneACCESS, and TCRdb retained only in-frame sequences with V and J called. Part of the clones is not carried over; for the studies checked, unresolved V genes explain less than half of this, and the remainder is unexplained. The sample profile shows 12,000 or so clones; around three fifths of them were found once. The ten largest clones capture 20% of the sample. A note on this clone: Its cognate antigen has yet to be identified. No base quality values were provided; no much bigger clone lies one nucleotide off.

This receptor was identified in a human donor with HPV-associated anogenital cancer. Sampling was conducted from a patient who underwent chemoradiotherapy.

CDR3 reads: CASSRGLAGSTDTQYF. The DNA sequence is as follows: TGTGCCAGCAGTCGAGGACTAGCGGGGAGCACAGATACGCAGTATTTT. The sequence joins TRBV7-8 to TRBJ2-3, with 12 bases matching TRBD2. CDR1 and CDR2, looked up from the germline V gene, are SGHVS and FQNEAQ. The junction shows trimming of 6 bases on V and 0 bases on J, and the gene matches do not reach 4 bases of it. Including cysteine and phenylalanine, the CDR3 has 16 amino acids. The DNA shown is the 48-base CDR3, in frame from base 1.